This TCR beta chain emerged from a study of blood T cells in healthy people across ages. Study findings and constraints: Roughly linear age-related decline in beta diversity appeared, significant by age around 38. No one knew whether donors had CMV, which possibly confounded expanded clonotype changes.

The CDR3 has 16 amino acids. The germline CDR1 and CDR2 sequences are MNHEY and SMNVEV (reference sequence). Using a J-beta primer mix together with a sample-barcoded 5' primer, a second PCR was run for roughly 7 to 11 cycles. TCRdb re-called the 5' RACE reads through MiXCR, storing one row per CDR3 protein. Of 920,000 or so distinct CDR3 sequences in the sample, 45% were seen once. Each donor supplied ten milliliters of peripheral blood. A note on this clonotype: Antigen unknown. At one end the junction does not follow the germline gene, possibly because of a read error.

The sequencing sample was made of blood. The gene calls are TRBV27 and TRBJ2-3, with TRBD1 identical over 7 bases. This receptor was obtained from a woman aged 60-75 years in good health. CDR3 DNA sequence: TGTGCCAGCAGTTCCTTACGGACAGGCCCCACAGATATGCAGTATTTT. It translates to CASSSLRTGPTDMQYF.